This TCR beta chain derives from a study of T cell repertoires in cytomegalovirus infection. Study information: Shared public TCR beta signatures pointed to both CMV infection and a matching HLA type.

Study findings and constraints: Clonotypes of TCR beta that were HLA-C-restricted and CMV-specific dominated the ex vivo response. There were carriers of CMV plus the relevant HLA, and cumulative public TCR beta family frequency identified them.

Germline V gives CDR1 MNHEY, CDR2 SVGAGI. The CDR3 spans 13 residues. Trimming left V 8 bases short and J 1 base short, with 11 bases between. Note on this clonotype: Its target is unknown.

Via MiXCR, TCRdb re-called the reads, giving one row per CDR3 protein. The table lists approximately 750,000 distinct CDR3 sequences, approximately 40% of them singletons. This clonotype was obtained from a human donor in good health (CMV status not recorded). Some clones in this sample may be carry-over from other donors' samples. Sample: PBMCs. The chain couples TRBV6-5 to TRBJ1-1, with D maybe TRBD1 (6 bases). CDR3 residues: CASRKQGNTEAFF. For the CDR3, the DNA is TGTGCCAGCCGCAAACAGGGGAACACTGAAGCTTTCTTT.